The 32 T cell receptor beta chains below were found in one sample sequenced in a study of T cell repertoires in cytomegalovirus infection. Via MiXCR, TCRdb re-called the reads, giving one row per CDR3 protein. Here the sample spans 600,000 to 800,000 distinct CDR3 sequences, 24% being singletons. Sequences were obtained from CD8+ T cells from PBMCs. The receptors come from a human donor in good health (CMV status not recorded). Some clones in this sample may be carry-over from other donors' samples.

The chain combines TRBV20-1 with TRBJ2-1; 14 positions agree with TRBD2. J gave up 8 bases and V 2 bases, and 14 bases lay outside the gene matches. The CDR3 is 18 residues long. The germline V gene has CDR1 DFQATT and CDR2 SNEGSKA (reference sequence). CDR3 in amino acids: CSARNYGGLAGGWDEQFF. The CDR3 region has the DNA TGCAGTGCTAGAAACTACGGTGGACTAGCGGGGGGTTGGGATGAGCAGTTCTTC.

DNA of the CDR3: TGTGCCAGCAGTTTTGGATCCCGGGGTGAGCAGTTCTTC. Translated: CASSFGSRGEQFF. The chain employs TRBV5-6 and TRBJ2-1, with D possibly matching TRBD2 (5 bases). The CDR3 extends over 13 amino acids. V was trimmed by 5 bases and J by 9 bases, leaving 15 bases between them. Germline V lookup: CDR1 SGHDT, CDR2 YYEEEE.

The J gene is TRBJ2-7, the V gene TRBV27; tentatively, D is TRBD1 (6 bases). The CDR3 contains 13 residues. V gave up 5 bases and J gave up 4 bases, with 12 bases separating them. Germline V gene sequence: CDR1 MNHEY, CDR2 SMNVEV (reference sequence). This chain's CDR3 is CASSTIQGYEQYF. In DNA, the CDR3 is TGTGCCAGCAGTACCATACAGGGTTACGAGCAGTACTTC.

The CDR3 sequence is CASSRGPGGEAFF. In nucleotides, the CDR3 is TGTGCCAGCAGCCGGGGGCCGGGGGGCGAAGCTTTCTTT. The chain combines TRBV5-4 with TRBJ1-1, with TRBD1 as a possible D gene (6 bases). Germline CDR1 reads SGHNT; CDR2 reads YYREEE (reference sequence). The CDR3 has 13 residues. With 4 bases removed from V and 8 bases from J, the gap between germline ends came to 15 bases.

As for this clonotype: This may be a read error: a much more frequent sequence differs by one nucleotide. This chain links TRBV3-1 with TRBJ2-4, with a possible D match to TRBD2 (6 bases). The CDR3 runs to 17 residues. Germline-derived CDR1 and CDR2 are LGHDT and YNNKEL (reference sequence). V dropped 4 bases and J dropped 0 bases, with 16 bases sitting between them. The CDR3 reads CASSPGFGGVAKNIQYF. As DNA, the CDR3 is TGTGCCAGCAGCCCAGGTTTCGGGGGAGTAGCCAAAAACATTCAGTACTTC.

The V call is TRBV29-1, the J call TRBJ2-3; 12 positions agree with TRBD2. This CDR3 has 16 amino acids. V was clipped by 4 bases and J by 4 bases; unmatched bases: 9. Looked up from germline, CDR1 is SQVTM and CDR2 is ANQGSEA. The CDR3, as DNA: TGCAGCGTTGTGAACCCCCTAGCGGGGGGGGCAGATACGCAGTATTTT. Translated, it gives CSVVNPLAGGADTQYF.

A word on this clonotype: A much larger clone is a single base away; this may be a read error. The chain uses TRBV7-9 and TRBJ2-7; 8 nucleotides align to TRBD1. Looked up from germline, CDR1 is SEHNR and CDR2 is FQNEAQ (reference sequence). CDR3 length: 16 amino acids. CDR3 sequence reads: CVSSDDRGRTFYEQYV. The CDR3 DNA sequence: TGTGTCAGCAGCGACGACAGGGGCCGAACTTTTTACGAGCAGTACGTC.

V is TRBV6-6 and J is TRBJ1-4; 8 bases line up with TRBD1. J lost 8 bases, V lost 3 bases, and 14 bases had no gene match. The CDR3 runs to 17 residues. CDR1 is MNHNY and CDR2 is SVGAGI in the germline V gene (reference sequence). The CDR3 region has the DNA TGTGCCAGCAGTTATTACCTGGGGGGACAGGAGAAGGAAAAACTGTTTTTT. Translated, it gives CASSYYLGGQEKEKLFF.

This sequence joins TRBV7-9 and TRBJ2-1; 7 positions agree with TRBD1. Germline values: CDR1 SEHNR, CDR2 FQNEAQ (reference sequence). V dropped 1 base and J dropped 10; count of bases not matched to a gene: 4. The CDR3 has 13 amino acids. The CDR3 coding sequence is TGTGCCAGCAGCTTAGAGGGGGCTTACGAGCAGTTCTTC. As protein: CASSLEGAYEQFF. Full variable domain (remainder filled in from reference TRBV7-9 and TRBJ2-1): DTGVSQNPRHKITKRGQNVTFRCDPISEHNRLYWYRQTLGQGPEFLTYFQNEAQLEKSRLLSDRFSAERPKGSFSTLEIQRTEQGDSAMYLCASSLEGAYEQFFGPGTRLTVL.

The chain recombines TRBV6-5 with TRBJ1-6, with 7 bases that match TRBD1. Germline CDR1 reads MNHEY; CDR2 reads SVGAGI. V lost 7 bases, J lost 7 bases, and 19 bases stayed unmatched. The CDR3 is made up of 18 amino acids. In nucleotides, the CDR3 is TGTGCCAGCACCCCCGGGGAGGGAAGGGGGCTTTGGAATTCACCCCTCCACTTT. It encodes CASTPGEGRGLWNSPLHF.

CDR3 DNA: TGTGCCAGCAGCCAGGGAAGACTTCAGTACTTC. It codes for CASSQGRLQYF. The chain uses TRBV14 and TRBJ2-4; D gene uncertain. Trimming took off 3 bases at V and 11 bases at J, with 8 bases between the two ends. Germline CDR1 is SGHDN and CDR2 is FVKESK. CDR3 length: 11 amino acids.

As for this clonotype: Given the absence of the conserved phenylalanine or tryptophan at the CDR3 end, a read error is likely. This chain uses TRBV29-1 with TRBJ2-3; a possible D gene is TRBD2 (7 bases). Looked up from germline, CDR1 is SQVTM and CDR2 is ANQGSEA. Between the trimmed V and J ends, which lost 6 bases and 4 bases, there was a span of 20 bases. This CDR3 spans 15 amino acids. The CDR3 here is CSVSPTGGRSDTQYS. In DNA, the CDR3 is TGCAGCGTAAGCCCGACGGGGGGCCGATCAGATACGCAGTATTCT.

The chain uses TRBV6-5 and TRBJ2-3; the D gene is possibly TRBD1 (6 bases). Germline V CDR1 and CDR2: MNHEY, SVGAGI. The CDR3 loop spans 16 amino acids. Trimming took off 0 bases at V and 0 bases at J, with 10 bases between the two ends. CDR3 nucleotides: TGTGCCAGCAGTTACTCGACACAGGGAAGCACAGATACGCAGTATTTT. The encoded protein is CASSYSTQGSTDTQYF.

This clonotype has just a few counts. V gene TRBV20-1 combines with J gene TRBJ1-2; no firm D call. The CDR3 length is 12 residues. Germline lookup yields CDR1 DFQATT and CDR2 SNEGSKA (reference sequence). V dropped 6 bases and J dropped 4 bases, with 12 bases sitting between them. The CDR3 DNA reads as TGCAGTGCAAGCTGGCAGATCTATGGCTACACCTTC. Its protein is CSASWQIYGYTF.

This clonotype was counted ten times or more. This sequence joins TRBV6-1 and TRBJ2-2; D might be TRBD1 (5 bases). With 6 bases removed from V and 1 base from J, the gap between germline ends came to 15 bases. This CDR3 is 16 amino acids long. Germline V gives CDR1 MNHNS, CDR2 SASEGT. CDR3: CASRYLFDRNTGELFF. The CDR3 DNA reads TGTGCCAGCAGATACCTTTTCGACAGGAACACCGGGGAGCTGTTTTTT.

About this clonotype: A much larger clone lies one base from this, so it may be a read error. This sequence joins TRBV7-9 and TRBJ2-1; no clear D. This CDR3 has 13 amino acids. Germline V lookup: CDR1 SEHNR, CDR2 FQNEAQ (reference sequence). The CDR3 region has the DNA TGTGTCAGCAGCTTCGGGCGCTTTGGGGAGCAGTTCTTC. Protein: CVSSFGRFGEQFF.

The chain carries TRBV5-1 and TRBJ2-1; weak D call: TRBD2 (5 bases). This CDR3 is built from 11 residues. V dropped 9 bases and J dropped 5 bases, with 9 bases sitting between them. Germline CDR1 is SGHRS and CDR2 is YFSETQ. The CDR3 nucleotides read TGCGCCACCAGAGGGAACAATGAGCAGTTCTTC. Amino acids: CATRGNNEQFF.

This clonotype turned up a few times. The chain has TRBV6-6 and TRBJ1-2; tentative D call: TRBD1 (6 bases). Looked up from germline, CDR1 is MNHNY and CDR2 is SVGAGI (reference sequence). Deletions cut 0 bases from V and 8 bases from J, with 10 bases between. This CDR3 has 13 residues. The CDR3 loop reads CASSYSSGDGYTF. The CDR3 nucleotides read TGTGCCAGCAGTTACTCGTCAGGGGACGGCTACACCTTC.

The CDR3 bases are TGTGCCAGCAGTGACCCTAAACAAGCAACTAATGAAAAACTGTTTTTT. It encodes CASSDPKQATNEKLFF. The genes are TRBV2 and TRBJ1-4; the D is unclear. This CDR3 has 16 residues. Germline V gene lookup returns CDR1 SNHLY and CDR2 FYNNEI. V lost 3 bases and J lost 0, with 11 bases in between. The whole variable domain, filled in from reference TRBV2 and TRBJ1-4, reads EPEVTQTPSHQVTQMGQEVILRCVPISNHLYFYWYRQILGQKVEFLVSFYNNEISEKSEIFDDQFSVERPDGSNFTLKIRSTKLEDSAMYFCASSDPKQATNEKLFFGSGTQLSVL.

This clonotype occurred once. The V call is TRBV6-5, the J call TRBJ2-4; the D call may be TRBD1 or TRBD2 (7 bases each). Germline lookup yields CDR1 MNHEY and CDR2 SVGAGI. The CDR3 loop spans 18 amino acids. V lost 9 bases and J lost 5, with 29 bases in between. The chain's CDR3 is CASSRPRGGQTSQNIQYF. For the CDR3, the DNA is TGTGCCAGTTCGAGGCCTAGGGGGGGACAGACTAGCCAAAACATTCAGTACTTC.

The CDR3, as DNA: TGTGCCAGCAGCGCCGGGACAGGGGGCCTGGTTGAAAAACTGTTTTTT. This gives the protein CASSAGTGGLVEKLFF. This chain links TRBV9 with TRBJ1-4; 12 nucleotides line up with TRBD1. Germline CDR1 is SGDLS and CDR2 is YYNGEE. Trimming at V came to 3 bases and at J to 7 bases, leaving 7 bases not matched to a gene. This CDR3 contains 16 residues.

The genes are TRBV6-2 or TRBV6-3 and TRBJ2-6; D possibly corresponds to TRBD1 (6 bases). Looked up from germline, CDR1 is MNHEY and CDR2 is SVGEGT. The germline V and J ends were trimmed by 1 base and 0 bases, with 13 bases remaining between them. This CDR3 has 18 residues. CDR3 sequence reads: CASSYWDTAYSGANVLTF. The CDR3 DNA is TGTGCCAGCAGTTACTGGGACACCGCTTACTCTGGGGCCAACGTCCTGACTTTC.

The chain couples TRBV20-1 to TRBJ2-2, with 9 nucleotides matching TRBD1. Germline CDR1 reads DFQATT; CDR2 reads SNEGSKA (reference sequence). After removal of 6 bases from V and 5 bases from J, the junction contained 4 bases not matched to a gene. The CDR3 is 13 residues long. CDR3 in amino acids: CSAWDRVTGELFF. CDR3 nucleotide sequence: TGCAGTGCCTGGGACAGGGTAACCGGGGAGCTGTTTTTT.

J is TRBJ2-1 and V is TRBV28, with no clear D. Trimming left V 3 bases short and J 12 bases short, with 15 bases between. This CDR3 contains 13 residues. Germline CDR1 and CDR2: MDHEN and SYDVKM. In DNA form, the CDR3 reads TGTGCCAGCAGTTTTATCGCGGCCTCCGGGCAGTTCTTC. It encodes CASSFIAASGQFF.

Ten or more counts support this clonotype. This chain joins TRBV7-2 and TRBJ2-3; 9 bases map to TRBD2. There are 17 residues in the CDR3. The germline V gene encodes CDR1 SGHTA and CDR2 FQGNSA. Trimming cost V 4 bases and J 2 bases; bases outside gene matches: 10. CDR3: CASSSLWRGGDTDTQYF. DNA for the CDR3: TGTGCCAGCAGCTCGCTCTGGCGGGGGGGAGACACAGATACGCAGTATTTT.

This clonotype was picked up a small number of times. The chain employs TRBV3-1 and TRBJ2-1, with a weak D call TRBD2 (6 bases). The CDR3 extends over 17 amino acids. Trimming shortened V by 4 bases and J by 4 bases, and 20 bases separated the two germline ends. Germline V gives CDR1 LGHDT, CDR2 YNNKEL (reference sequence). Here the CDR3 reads CASSPSSDTYLYNEQFF. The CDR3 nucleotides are TGTGCCAGCAGCCCCTCTAGCGACACTTACCTGTACAATGAGCAGTTCTTC.

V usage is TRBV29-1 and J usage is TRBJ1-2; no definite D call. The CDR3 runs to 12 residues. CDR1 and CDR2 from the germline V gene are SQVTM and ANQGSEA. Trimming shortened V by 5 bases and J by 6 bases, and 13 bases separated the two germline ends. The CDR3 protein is CSVFADFNGYTF. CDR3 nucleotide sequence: TGCAGCGTTTTCGCAGACTTCAATGGCTACACCTTC.

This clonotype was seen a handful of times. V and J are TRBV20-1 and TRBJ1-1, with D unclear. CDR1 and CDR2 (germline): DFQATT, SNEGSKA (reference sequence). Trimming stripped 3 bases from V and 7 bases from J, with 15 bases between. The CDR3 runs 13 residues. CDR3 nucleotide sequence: TGCAGTGCTAGGGGTGGCGGTAGAATTGAAGCTTTCTTT. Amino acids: CSARGGGRIEAFF.

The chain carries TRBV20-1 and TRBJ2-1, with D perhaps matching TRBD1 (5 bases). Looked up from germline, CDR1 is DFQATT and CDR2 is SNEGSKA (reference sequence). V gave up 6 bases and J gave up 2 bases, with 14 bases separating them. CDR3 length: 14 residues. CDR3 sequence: CSALSSGTYNEQFF. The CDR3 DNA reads TGCAGTGCCCTCTCCTCAGGGACCTACAATGAGCAGTTCTTC.

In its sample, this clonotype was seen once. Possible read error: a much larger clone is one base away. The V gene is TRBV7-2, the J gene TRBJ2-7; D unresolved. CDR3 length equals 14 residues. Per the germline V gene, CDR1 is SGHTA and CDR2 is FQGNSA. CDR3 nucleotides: TGTGCCAACAGCTTAAATGGATTTTGGTACGAGCAGTACTTC. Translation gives CANSLNGFWYEQYF.

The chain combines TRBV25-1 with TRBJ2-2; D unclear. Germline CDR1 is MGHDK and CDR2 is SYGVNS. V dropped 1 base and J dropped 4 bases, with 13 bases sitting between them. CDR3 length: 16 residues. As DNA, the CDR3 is TGTGCCAGCAGTGAATTGGCAGGCCCGGGCACCGGGGAGCTGTTTTTT. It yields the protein CASSELAGPGTGELFF.

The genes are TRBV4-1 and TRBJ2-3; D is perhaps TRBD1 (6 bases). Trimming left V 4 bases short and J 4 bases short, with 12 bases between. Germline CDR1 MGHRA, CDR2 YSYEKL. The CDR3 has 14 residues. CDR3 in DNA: TGCGCCAGCAGCCCACCGGGACAATCAGATACGCAGTATTTT. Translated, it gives CASSPPGQSDTQYF.